Following are 19 T cell receptor beta chains from one sample sequenced in a study of CD8+ T cells in alopecia areata. RNA was extracted and reverse transcribed into cDNA as the sequencing template. TCRdb keeps only in-frame clones here, not all; method: immunoSEQ multiplex PCR. Of about 210,000 clones listed, 50% to 70% are singletons. Treatment given: oral pan-JAK inhibitor, 5-10 mg twice daily. The sequences come from CD4+ T cells sorted from blood, collected at week 4, from a patient treated with tofacitinib. The source is a human donor with alopecia areata.

The rearrangement links TRBV6-6 to TRBJ1-5; D is ambiguous. Germline values: CDR1 MNHNY, CDR2 SVGAGI (reference sequence). The CDR3 has 14 amino acids. V was shortened by 8 bases and J by 2 bases, with 13 bases between the two germline ends. In DNA, the CDR3 is TGTGCCAGCGCCGAAGACATCCGCAATCAGCCCCAGCATTTT. It translates to CASAEDIRNQPQHF.

The chain uses TRBV6-6 and TRBJ1-2, with TRBD1 identical over 7 bases. CDR1 is MNHNY and CDR2 is SVGAGI in the germline V gene (reference sequence). CDR3 length: 14 amino acids. The ends lost 6 bases at V and 2 bases at J; junction bases unmatched: 6. The CDR3 reads CASSGTGVNYGYTF. CDR3 nucleotide sequence: TGTGCCAGCAGCGGAACAGGGGTGAACTATGGCTACACCTTC.

The chain recombines TRBV9 with TRBJ1-6; 8 nucleotides agree with TRBD1. This CDR3 is built from 15 residues. Germline-derived CDR1 and CDR2 are SGDLS and YYNGEE. V lost 3 bases, J lost 7 bases, and 6 bases stayed unmatched. The CDR3 spells CASSAGQGMNSPLHF. The CDR3 DNA follows: TGTGCCAGCAGCGCCGGACAGGGAATGAATTCACCCCTCCACTTT.

The chain carries TRBV29-1 and TRBJ2-5; D is unclear. Germline CDR1 and CDR2: SQVTM and ANQGSEA. Trimming pared 3 bases from V and 4 bases from J, leaving 6 bases between. The CDR3 covers 11 residues. CDR3 sequence reads: CSVDLVETQYF. The CDR3 DNA reads as TGCAGCGTTGATTTGGTAGAGACCCAGTACTTC.

A single count supports this clone. The rearrangement uses TRBV5-1 and TRBJ1-2; 7 nucleotides align to TRBD1. CDR1 and CDR2 from the germline V gene are SGHRS and YFSETQ. The CDR3 runs 16 residues. With 4 bases clipped from V and 3 bases from J, the junction kept 12 bases outside the gene matches. CDR3 protein: CASSRGTAGQDYGYTF. CDR3 bases: TGCGCCAGCAGCCGTGGGACAGCTGGGCAGGACTATGGCTACACCTTC.

This clone was observed a handful of times. The rearrangement joins TRBV29-1 to TRBJ1-4; 9 bases are shared with TRBD1. The CDR3 sequence is 14 residues long. Unmatched junction bases numbered 6, after V lost 4 bases and J lost 6 bases. Germline V gives CDR1 SQVTM, CDR2 ANQGSEA. The CDR3 reads CSVVRTGEDEKLFF. CDR3 sequence (DNA): TGCAGCGTTGTCCGGACAGGGGAGGATGAAAAACTGTTTTTT.

This chain uses TRBV6-5 with TRBJ2-7; D might be TRBD1 (5 bases). CDR1 is MNHEY, CDR2 SVGAGI, per germline. The CDR3 is made up of 14 amino acids. V lost 4 bases and J 6 bases, leaving 16 bases between the germline ends. This CDR3 is CASSCREKACEQYF. The CDR3 DNA reads as TGTGCCAGCAGTTGCAGGGAAAAGGCCTGCGAGCAGTACTTC.

This clone was detected once. The chain joins TRBV30 to TRBJ1-2, with 8 bases that match TRBD1. Losses at the gene ends were 0 bases for V and 6 bases for J; bases not matched to a gene: 6. Germline V gene sequence: CDR1 GTSNPN, CDR2 SVGIG (reference sequence). The CDR3 has 14 residues. CDR3 amino acids: CAWSVRGTGDGYTF. The CDR3 region has the DNA TGTGCCTGGAGTGTACGGGGGACAGGTGATGGCTACACCTTC.

The genes are TRBV7-2 and TRBJ1-2; D remains ambiguous. CDR1 is SGHTA, CDR2 FQGNSA, per germline. The germline V and J ends were trimmed by 5 bases and 5 bases, with 18 bases remaining between them. The CDR3 consists of 15 residues. The CDR3 DNA follows: TGTGCCAGCAGCCCTGACGGCGACGTAGGATATGGCTACACCTTC. Its protein product is CASSPDGDVGYGYTF.

The chain recombines TRBV29-1 with TRBJ2-7; 8 positions match TRBD1. This CDR3 is 13 amino acids long. Looked up from germline, CDR1 is SQVTM and CDR2 is ANQGSEA. Losses at the gene ends were 5 bases for V and 5 bases for J; bases not matched to a gene: 8. The chain's CDR3 is CSVLPQGVDEQYF. The CDR3 nucleotides read TGCAGCGTTCTCCCACAGGGGGTCGACGAGCAGTACTTC.

J is TRBJ2-3 and V is TRBV29-1; D not resolved. This CDR3 is 14 amino acids long. Germline assignment: CDR1 SQVTM and CDR2 ANQGSEA. V lost 3 bases and J 4 bases, leaving 14 bases between the germline ends. The CDR3 protein is CSVEWGFDADTQYF. The CDR3 coding sequence is TGCAGCGTTGAGTGGGGATTTGATGCAGATACGCAGTATTTT.

The J gene is TRBJ1-1, the V gene TRBV29-1; D unresolved. This CDR3 has 13 amino acids. Germline lookup yields CDR1 SQVTM and CDR2 ANQGSEA. V lost 2 bases to trimming and J lost 0 bases, with 7 bases between them. The CDR3 is CSVERSVNTEAFF. The DNA for the CDR3 is TGCAGCGTTGAACGCAGCGTGAACACTGAAGCTTTCTTT.

This clone has just one count. This chain's CDR3 is CASSTTGTSGRDTQYF. The CDR3 DNA sequence: TGTGCCAGCAGCACTACCGGGACTAGCGGGCGAGATACGCAGTATTTT. The chain links TRBV9 to TRBJ2-3, with 12 positions matching TRBD2. The CDR3 has 16 residues. Unmatched junction bases numbered 8, after V lost 4 bases and J lost 5 bases. Per the germline V gene, CDR1 is SGDLS and CDR2 is YYNGEE.

The chain links TRBV5-1 to TRBJ2-5; a possible D gene is TRBD2 (5 bases). Germline V gives CDR1 SGHRS, CDR2 YFSETQ. The CDR3 runs 14 residues. Trimming pared 2 bases from V and 0 bases from J, leaving 8 bases between. This chain's CDR3 is CASSFGEYQETQYF. CDR3 DNA sequence: TGCGCCAGCAGCTTCGGGGAATACCAAGAGACCCAGTACTTC.

This chain connects TRBV10-2 to TRBJ2-5; 13 bases align to TRBD2. The CDR3 totals 16 residues. Germline assignment: CDR1 WSHSY and CDR2 SAAADI. V dropped 2 bases and J dropped 3; count of bases not matched to a gene: 3. CDR3 in DNA: TGCGCCAGCAGTGAGCCAGGGACTAGCGGGGAAGAGACCCAGTACTTC. Translated: CASSEPGTSGEETQYF.

There are many counts of this clone. V gene TRBV27 combines with J gene TRBJ1-2, with D hard to call. In germline, CDR1 is MNHEY, CDR2 SMNVEV (reference sequence). There are 14 residues in the CDR3. With 6 bases removed from V and 8 bases from J, the gap between germline ends came to 19 bases. The CDR3 loop is CASSPFYTRGGYTF. CDR3 coding DNA: TGTGCCAGCAGCCCTTTTTACACTCGTGGCGGCTACACCTTC.

The V call is TRBV10-3, the J call TRBJ2-1; possibly TRBD1 for D (6 bases). Germline CDR1 is ENHRY and CDR2 is SYGVKD. The CDR3 runs to 16 residues. V was trimmed by 3 bases and J by 6 bases, leaving 18 bases between them. Here the CDR3 DNA reads TGTGCCATCAGTGATTCTGCAGGGGTCCATCCCAATGAGCAGTTCTTC. Amino acid sequence: CAISDSAGVHPNEQFF.

The J gene is TRBJ1-1, the V gene TRBV9; no clear D. CDR3 length: 13 residues. In germline, CDR1 is SGDLS, CDR2 YYNGEE. Trimming pared 0 bases from V and 6 bases from J, leaving 9 bases between. CDR3 nucleotide sequence: TGTGCCAGCAGCGTAGGGCGGGCGGCTGAAGCTTTCTTT. Residues: CASSVGRAAEAFF.

The chain is built from TRBV29-1 and TRBJ1-1; no firm D call. With 5 bases removed from V and 4 bases from J, the gap between germline ends came to 14 bases. Germline lookup yields CDR1 SQVTM and CDR2 ANQGSEA. CDR3 size: 13 residues. The CDR3 region has the DNA TGCAGCGTTTTATCTACAGCGGGCACTGAAGCTTTCTTT. It yields the protein CSVLSTAGTEAFF.